Listed below are T cell receptor beta chains from one sample, sequenced in a study of T cell changes during pregnancy in multiple sclerosis. Sequencing was performed with immunoSEQ multiplex PCR; in TCRdb, only in-frame clones are kept and a portion is missing. The data contain 60,000 to 85,000 clones, approximately 92% of them singletons. Specimen: peripheral blood, collected in the first trimester of pregnancy. These receptors were collected from a female donor with multiple sclerosis, enrolled in a pregnancy study. Each CDR3 is given with its conserved first and last residue. D genes are given only for firm matches. Rows give clone size only sometimes, using once, few, many, or a class for an expanded clone.

CDR3 protein,CDR3 DNA,V gene,J gene,D gene,clone size
CASNLDSGVETQYF,TGTGCCAGCAACTTAGATTCAGGGGTAGAGACCCAGTACTTC,TRBV13,TRBJ2-5,NA,NA
CASSPGIGGYEQYF,TGTGCCAGCAGCCCCGGGATCGGGGGTTACGAGCAGTACTTC,TRBV11-2,TRBJ2-7,NA,NA
CSVSGLAGAFTYNEQFF,TGCAGCGTTTCCGGGCTAGCGGGGGCCTTCACCTACAATGAGCAGTTCTTC,TRBV29-1,TRBJ2-1,TRBD2,once
CASSLGGGRELFF,TGTGCCAGCAGCTTAGGGGGAGGGCGGGAGCTGTTTTTT,TRBV7-2,TRBJ2-2,TRBD2,once
CASSSSGTPNSGDNEQFF,TGTGCCAGCTCGTCCTCCGGGACACCCAATTCCGGCGACAATGAGCAGTTCTTC,TRBV7-9,TRBJ2-1,NA,NA
CASSPTGLDEQYF,TGTGCCAGCAGCCCGACAGGGTTGGACGAGCAGTACTTC,TRBV7-9,TRBJ2-7,TRBD1,NA
CASSRDREANYGYTF,TGTGCCAGCAGTCGGGACAGGGAAGCTAACTATGGCTACACCTTC,TRBV6-5,TRBJ1-2,TRBD1,NA
CASSLVGLASAYEQFF,TGTGCCAGCAGCTTAGTGGGACTAGCATCCGCCTATGAGCAGTTCTTC,TRBV7-2,TRBJ2-1,TRBD2,NA
CAWSDSSGNTIYF,TGTGCCTGGAGTGACAGCTCTGGAAACACCATATATTTT,TRBV30,TRBJ1-3,NA,NA
CASSPGLAVLNEQFF,TGCGCCAGCAGCCCTGGACTAGCGGTGCTCAATGAGCAGTTCTTC,TRBV5-1,TRBJ2-1,TRBD2,NA
CASSFGQGSQPQHF,TGTGCCAGCAGCTTTGGACAGGGTAGTCAGCCCCAGCATTTT,TRBV5-8,TRBJ1-5,TRBD1,NA
CAWSVPGGLYNEQFF,TGTGCCTGGAGTGTGCCGGGAGGCCTTTACAATGAGCAGTTCTTC,TRBV30,TRBJ2-1,TRBD2,NA
CAWVGGGRYEQYF,TGTGCCTGGGTTGGAGGCGGGAGATACGAGCAGTACTTC,TRBV30,TRBJ2-7,TRBD2,NA
CASSYSAARNTEAFF,TGTGCCAGCAGTTACTCCGCGGCTAGGAACACTGAAGCTTTCTTT,TRBV6-5,TRBJ1-1,NA,NA
CASSLSGGAADTQYF,TGTGCCAGCAGCCTTAGCGGGGGGGCCGCAGATACGCAGTATTTT,TRBV6-1,TRBJ2-3,TRBD2,NA
CASSLSSGNTIYF,TGCGCCAGCAGCTTATCTTCTGGAAACACCATATATTTT,TRBV5-1,TRBJ1-3,NA,once
CASSLSGTGRSGYTF,TGTGCCAGCAGCCTTAGCGGGACAGGGAGATCCGGCTACACCTTC,TRBV5-6,TRBJ1-2,TRBD1,once
CASSPKQGSNTGELFF,TGTGCCAGCTCACCAAAACAGGGATCGAACACCGGGGAGCTGTTTTTT,TRBV18,TRBJ2-2,NA,NA
CASSVDGTGDIGELFF,TGTGCCAGCAGCGTAGATGGGACAGGGGATATCGGGGAGCTGTTTTTT,TRBV9,TRBJ2-2,TRBD1,NA
CASSVQGTPNTGELFF,TGTGCCAGCAGCGTACAGGGGACACCGAACACCGGGGAGCTGTTTTTT,TRBV9,TRBJ2-2,NA,NA
CASSTNTNTGELFF,TGTGCCAGTAGTACAAACACGAACACCGGGGAGCTGTTTTTT,TRBV19,TRBJ2-2,NA,NA
CASSADGAYEQYF,TGTGCCAGCAGCGCCGACGGGGCCTACGAGCAGTACTTC,TRBV5-6,TRBJ2-7,NA,NA
CASSTGGDYGYTF,TGTGCCAGCAGTACAGGGGGCGACTATGGCTACACCTTC,TRBV6-6,TRBJ1-2,TRBD1,NA
CASSVVRGVSNQPQHF,TGTGCCAGCAGCGTAGTTAGGGGCGTCAGCAATCAGCCCCAGCATTTT,TRBV9,TRBJ1-5,NA,once
CASSVVGTSGGVYNEQFF,TGTGCCAGCAGCGTAGTCGGGACTAGCGGGGGGGTCTACAATGAGCAGTTCTTC,TRBV9,TRBJ2-1,TRBD2,NA
CASSQRQGGTGELFF,TGTGCCAGCAGCCAGCGACAGGGGGGCACCGGGGAGCTGTTTTTT,TRBV11-3,TRBJ2-2,TRBD1,NA
CASSLGGTANNYGYTF,TGTGCCAGCAGCTTAGGTGGGACAGCTAATAACTATGGCTACACCTTC,TRBV7-9,TRBJ1-2,TRBD1,NA
CASSRGTGGANYGYTF,TGCGCCAGCAGCCGCGGGACAGGGGGGGCAAACTATGGCTACACCTTC,TRBV5-1,TRBJ1-2,TRBD1,NA
CASSKGQGANTEAFF,TGTGCCAGCAGCAAAGGACAGGGGGCGAACACTGAAGCTTTCTTT,TRBV9,TRBJ1-1,TRBD1,NA
CAWTRGQGKQETQYF,TGTGCCTGGACCAGGGGACAGGGAAAGCAAGAGACCCAGTACTTC,TRBV30,TRBJ2-5,TRBD1,few
CATSRERAGTNEKLFF,TGTGCCACCAGCAGAGAGAGGGCGGGAACTAATGAAAAACTGTTTTTT,TRBV15,TRBJ1-4,NA,once
CASSQALLAGGDTQYF,TGTGCCAGCAGCCAAGCTTTACTAGCGGGAGGGGATACGCAGTATTTT,TRBV14,TRBJ2-3,TRBD2,NA
CASSRSERASLSNEKLFF,TGTGCCAGTTCCCGAAGTGAGAGGGCCTCCCTCTCTAATGAAAAACTGTTTTTT,TRBV9,TRBJ1-4,NA,NA
CASSLRDSMNTEAFF,TGCGCCAGCAGTCTTCGGGACAGTATGAACACTGAAGCTTTCTTT,TRBV23-1,TRBJ1-1,TRBD1,NA
CASSVGTSGSHETQYF,TGTGCCAGCAGTGTGGGGACTAGCGGGAGCCATGAGACCCAGTACTTC,TRBV2,TRBJ2-5,TRBD2,NA